Shown below are 27 T cell receptor beta chains from a single sample sequenced in a study of T-cell memory formation after mild COVID-19 (TCRdb year 2021). The library was made by 5' RACE. Sequencing took place on an Illumina NovaSeq 6000. TCRdb ran its own pipeline on the public reads, namely fastp trimming at Q25 and MiXCR clone calling, and kept in-frame beta chains. Every distinct CDR3 protein forms one entry, paired with its most common genes and DNA. The sample table records about 400,000 distinct CDR3 sequences; over 13% of these occur just once. The top ten constitute about 22% of the sample. The sequenced sample was PBMCs or a T cell subset sorted from them (not recorded which). The receptors originated from a man aged 18 to 35 who had mild COVID-19 (a few samples of this study predate the infection). The sample titles of this study are shuffled in the database, so cell type and time point are left out; the donor was told from shared clones.

The chain couples TRBV7-9 to TRBJ2-7, with TRBD1 as a possible D gene (5 bases). The V gene's germline CDR1 is SEHNR and CDR2 FQNEAQ (reference sequence). This CDR3 has 14 amino acids. V was pared by 8 bases and J by 3 bases, with 17 bases between. CDR3 sequence: CASGDRESYYEQYF. DNA of the CDR3: TGTGCCAGCGGAGACAGAGAATCCTACTACGAGCAGTACTTC.

The V gene is TRBV6-2 or TRBV6-3, the J gene TRBJ2-7, with 7 bases that match TRBD2. The V gene's germline CDR1 is MNHEY and CDR2 SVGEGT. The CDR3 spans 14 residues. For the CDR3, the DNA is TGTGCCAGCAGAGTAGCGGGTACCGCCTACGAGAAGTACGTC. It codes for CASRVAGTAYEKYV.

V is TRBV2 and J is TRBJ2-1, with 9 bases lining up with TRBD1. V shed 8 bases and J 6 bases; nucleotides not matched to a gene: 8. Germline V gives CDR1 SNHLY, CDR2 FYNNEI. The CDR3 loop spans 14 amino acids. The CDR3 spells CASRGTGKGNEQFF. The CDR3 coding sequence is TGTGCCAGCCGAGGGACAGGGAAGGGCAATGAGCAGTTCTTC. The full variable domain, its missing parts supplied by reference TRBV2 and TRBJ2-1, is EPEVTQTPSHQVTQMGQEVILRCVPISNHLYFYWYRQILGQKVEFLVSFYNNEISEKSEIFDDQFSVERPDGSNFTLKIRSTKLEDSAMYFCASRGTGKGNEQFFGPGTRLTVL.

This clonotype was found a few times. The rearrangement links TRBV6-5 to TRBJ2-7; perhaps TRBD1 as D (5 bases). Per the germline V gene, CDR1 is MNHEY and CDR2 is SVGAGI. CDR3 size: 13 residues. V was clipped by 0 bases and J by 7 bases, with 10 bases between them. The CDR3 coding sequence is TGTGCCAGCAGTTACTCAGGGGTAGGGGAGCAGTACGTC. This gives the protein CASSYSGVGEQYV.

J is TRBJ2-7 and V is TRBV7-9, with TRBD2 matching over 7 bases. CDR3 length: 16 amino acids. With V trimmed by 5 bases and J by 2 bases, 12 bases remained unmatched. In germline, CDR1 is SEHNR, CDR2 FQNEAQ (reference sequence). Here the CDR3 DNA reads TGTGCCAGCAGCCTGGGGAGGGCAGGCGGTACCTACGAGCAGTACTTC. Amino acid sequence: CASSLGRAGGTYEQYF.

This clonotype has a handful of counts. The rearrangement links TRBV6-5 to TRBJ1-2, with TRBD1 matching 7 bases. This CDR3 contains 12 residues. Germline CDR1 is MNHEY and CDR2 is SVGAGI. V was pared by 7 bases and J by 4 bases, with 3 bases of the junction left unmatched. CDR3 nucleotide sequence: TGTGCCAGCATTGGGGACAGCTATGGCTACACCTTC. Amino acid sequence: CASIGDSYGYTF.

The rearrangement links TRBV5-1 to TRBJ1-4; tentative D call: TRBD1 (6 bases). The CDR3 has 15 amino acids. V lost 5 bases and J 5 bases, leaving 16 bases between the germline ends. In germline, CDR1 is SGHRS, CDR2 YFSETQ. Here the CDR3 DNA reads TGCGCCAGCAGACCCCGGGGGACATCGAATGAAAAACTGTTTTTT. Its translation: CASRPRGTSNEKLFF.

This clonotype was seen a handful of times. The gene calls are TRBV25-1 and TRBJ1-5; D ambiguous. This CDR3 has 15 residues. V was pared by 6 bases and J by 4 bases, with 16 bases between. Germline-derived CDR1 and CDR2 are MGHDK and SYGVNS. The CDR3 spells CASSGRTELNQPQHF. The CDR3, as DNA: TGTGCCAGCAGCGGTCGTACAGAGCTTAATCAGCCCCAGCATTTT.

V gene TRBV4-2 combines with J gene TRBJ2-5; TRBD2 matches 7 bases. V shed 0 bases and J 2 bases; nucleotides not matched to a gene: 0. The CDR3 has 14 amino acids. Germline V gene data show CDR1 as LGHNA and CDR2 as YNFKEQ. The DNA of the CDR3 is TGTGCCAGCAGCCAAGAAGCGGGGCAAGAGACCCAGTACTTC. Protein sequence: CASSQEAGQETQYF.

The chain joins TRBV5-6 to TRBJ2-7, with D perhaps TRBD1 (5 bases). The V gene lost 4 bases and the J gene lost 0 bases, with 11 bases spanning the gap. Germline values: CDR1 SGHDT, CDR2 YYEEEE. The CDR3 spans 14 residues. CDR3 loop: CASSPYRSSYEQYF. DNA for the CDR3: TGTGCCAGCAGCCCGTACAGGAGCTCCTACGAGCAGTACTTC.

This clonotype has a count of ten or more. The V and J genes are TRBV5-1 and TRBJ1-2; perhaps TRBD1 as D (6 bases). This CDR3 is 13 amino acids long. The V gene lost 4 bases and the J gene lost 8 bases, with 15 bases spanning the gap. CDR1 is SGHRS, CDR2 YFSETQ, per germline. Here the CDR3 reads CASSHGQSEGYTF. The DNA of the CDR3 is TGCGCCAGCAGCCATGGACAGTCGGAGGGCTACACCTTC.

In its sample, this clonotype was seen many times. The chain joins TRBV7-9 to TRBJ1-5; 7 bases fit TRBD1. The CDR3 covers 15 residues. The J segment lost 4 bases and the V segment lost 1 base, leaving 4 bases of the junction unmatched. Per the germline V gene, CDR1 is SEHNR and CDR2 is FQNEAQ (reference sequence). CDR3 region: CASSLGTGANQPQHF. The CDR3 DNA follows: TGTGCCAGCAGCTTAGGGACAGGAGCAAATCAGCCCCAGCATTTT.

J is TRBJ2-1 and V is TRBV29-1, with 8 bases aligning to TRBD1. The germline CDR1 and CDR2 sequences are SQVTM and ANQGSEA. Trimming at V came to 7 bases and at J to 6 bases, leaving 11 bases not matched to a gene. The CDR3 runs to 14 residues. CDR3 in amino acids: CSAKVGQVINEQFF. The DNA for the CDR3 is TGCAGCGCGAAGGTGGGACAGGTTATCAATGAGCAGTTCTTC.

This clonotype showed up many times. This sequence joins TRBV2 and TRBJ1-1; D perhaps matches TRBD1 (6 bases). V was clipped by 7 bases and J by 1 base, with 13 bases between them. CDR3 length equals 14 residues. Germline V gene sequence: CDR1 SNHLY, CDR2 FYNNEI. As DNA, the CDR3 is TGTGCCAGCACAGCCGAAGGGGGGAACACTGAAGCTTTCTTT. Amino acids: CASTAEGGNTEAFF. Using reference TRBV2 and TRBJ1-1 for the parts outside the CDR3, the full variable domain is EPEVTQTPSHQVTQMGQEVILRCVPISNHLYFYWYRQILGQKVEFLVSFYNNEISEKSEIFDDQFSVERPDGSNFTLKIRSTKLEDSAMYFCASTAEGGNTEAFFGQGTRLTVV.

This clonotype occurred many times. This chain uses TRBV5-6 with TRBJ2-7; TRBD1 aligns across 7 bases. This CDR3 has 14 residues. Germline V gives CDR1 SGHDT, CDR2 YYEEEE. J was trimmed by 5 bases and V by 4 bases; bases with no gene match: 9. CDR3 nucleotide sequence: TGTGCCAGCAGCGACAAATTACAGGGGAACGAGCAGTACGTC. This translates into CASSDKLQGNEQYV.

The chain is built from TRBV6-2 or TRBV6-3 and TRBJ1-5; no definite D call. The CDR3 contains 14 residues. V was pared by 5 bases and J by 4 bases, with 12 bases between. CDR1 MNHEY and CDR2 SVGEGT come from the germline V gene. The CDR3 coding sequence is TGTGCCAGCAGTAGGGTAGCGGGTAATCAGCCCCAGCATTTT. This sequence encodes CASSRVAGNQPQHF.

The chain has TRBV7-9 and TRBJ1-4, with TRBD1 as a possible D gene (6 bases). CDR1 is SEHNR, CDR2 FQNEAQ, per germline (reference sequence). The V end lost 4 bases, the J end lost 8 bases, and 14 bases lay between the germline ends. The CDR3 runs to 14 residues. The CDR3, as DNA: TGTGCCAGCAGCTCACAGGGAGGTGGAGAAAAACTGTTTTTT. It codes for CASSSQGGGEKLFF.

The gene calls are TRBV6-2 or TRBV6-3 and TRBJ2-5; 8 positions match TRBD2. V was pared by 4 bases and J by 1 base, with 5 bases of the junction left unmatched. The germline CDR1 and CDR2 sequences are MNHEY and SVGEGT. CDR3 size: 15 residues. CDR3 sequence: CASSFRGGTQETQYF. CDR3 DNA: TGTGCCAGCAGTTTCCGCGGGGGGACCCAAGAGACCCAGTACTTC.

This clonotype has just a few counts. The rearrangement joins TRBV5-1 to TRBJ2-6; no firm D call. The CDR3 extends over 15 amino acids. V lost 6 bases and J lost 0, with 10 bases in between. Germline V CDR1 and CDR2: SGHRS, YFSETQ. CDR3 sequence: CASTRPNSGANVLTF. The CDR3 DNA reads TGCGCCAGCACCCGCCCGAACTCTGGGGCCAACGTCCTGACTTTC.

This clonotype has a handful of counts. The chain has TRBV18 and TRBJ2-1, with D maybe TRBD2 (6 bases). This CDR3 has 14 residues. With 0 bases removed from V and 6 bases from J, the gap between germline ends came to 9 bases. Germline CDR1 reads KGHSH; CDR2 reads LQKENI. In nucleotides, the CDR3 is TGTGCCAGCTCACCACCGCCGGAGGGCAATGAGCAGTTCTTC. Amino acids: CASSPPPEGNEQFF. Together with reference TRBV18 and TRBJ2-1, the CDR3 gives the full variable domain: NAGVMQNPRHLVRRRGQEARLRCSPMKGHSHVYWYRQLPEEGLKFMVYLQKENIIDESGMPKERFSAEFPKEGPSILRIQQVVRGDSAAYFCASSPPPEGNEQFFGPGTRLTVL.

The V and J genes are TRBV5-1 and TRBJ2-3; tentatively, D is TRBD1 (6 bases). Germline assignment: CDR1 SGHRS and CDR2 YFSETQ. The V gene lost 4 bases and the J gene lost 6 bases, with 18 bases spanning the gap. The CDR3 loop spans 15 amino acids. The CDR3 here is CASSKEDTGTDTQYF. The CDR3 DNA is TGCGCCAGCAGCAAGGAAGATACAGGGACCGATACGCAGTATTTT.

The chain links TRBV30 to TRBJ1-5; no definite D call. CDR1 GTSNPN and CDR2 SVGIG come from the germline V gene (reference sequence). V lost 2 bases, J lost 9 bases, and 17 bases lay in between. The CDR3 sequence is 14 residues long. The CDR3 DNA sequence: TGTGCCTGGAGTTCCCCCCTCAGGCATCCGCCCCAGCATTTT. This gives the protein CAWSSPLRHPPQHF.

In its sample, this clonotype was seen many times. The chain recombines TRBV5-1 with TRBJ2-7; either TRBD1 or TRBD2 may supply D (5 bases each). The CDR3 is 14 amino acids. Per germline, CDR1 SGHRS and CDR2 YFSETQ. Trimming removed 2 bases from V and 0 bases from J, with 9 bases in between. The CDR3 coding sequence is TGCGCCAGCAGCTTCCAGGGAGTCTCCTACGAGCAGTACTTC. Residues: CASSFQGVSYEQYF.

At least ten counts were recorded for this clonotype. The chain combines TRBV4-1 with TRBJ2-2; D is perhaps TRBD1 or TRBD2 (6 bases each). The CDR3 spans 15 residues. Germline values: CDR1 MGHRA, CDR2 YSYEKL. V lost 3 bases to trimming and J lost 3 bases, with 11 bases between them. For the CDR3, the DNA is TGCGCCAGCAGCCATCTAAGGGGGGACACCGGGGAGCTGTTTTTT. Its translation is CASSHLRGDTGELFF.

This clonotype appeared many times. J is TRBJ2-3 and V is TRBV4-1, with D uncertain. The CDR3 extends over 16 amino acids. Germline CDR1 MGHRA, CDR2 YSYEKL. Trimming took off 0 bases at V and 0 bases at J, with 10 bases between the two ends. In nucleotides, the CDR3 is TGCGCCAGCAGCCAAGAGAGCGTCCCTAGCACAGATACGCAGTATTTT. This encodes CASSQESVPSTDTQYF.

This rearrangement joins TRBV7-9 to TRBJ1-6; D gene unclear. The CDR3 is 12 amino acids. V was trimmed by 6 bases and J by 13 bases, leaving 13 bases between them. From germline, CDR1 is SEHNR and CDR2 FQNEAQ (reference sequence). Here the CDR3 DNA reads TGTGCCAGCAGTAGTAATCTCCGGCCCCTCCACTTT. This encodes CASSSNLRPLHF.

This clonotype was seen a few times. The J gene is TRBJ1-5, the V gene TRBV6-1; 8 positions agree with TRBD1. The germline V gene has CDR1 MNHNS and CDR2 SASEGT. The CDR3 length is 16 residues. After removal of 6 bases from V and 7 bases from J, the junction contained 14 bases not matched to a gene. This CDR3 is CASSQGRTGRGQPQHF. The CDR3 coding sequence is TGTGCCAGCAGCCAGGGGAGGACAGGGCGAGGCCAGCCCCAGCATTTT.